These T cell receptor beta chains were read from a single sample in a study of long-term antiretroviral therapy in people with HIV. Repertoires were generated with immunoSEQ multiplex PCR, while TCRdb's copy carries only in-frame clones and drops some. The table records around 21,000 clones, approximately 81% of them present only once. Here the sequenced sample was unsorted PBMCs, taken 0.1 years before starting antiretroviral therapy. The receptors derive from a middle-aged man with HIV. CDR3s include the opening cysteine and the closing phenylalanine or tryptophan. D genes are given only for firm matches. Some rows have no size entry. The others give once, few or many, or a class for an expanded clone.

V,J,D,size,DNA,CDR3
TRBV4-3,TRBJ2-5,.,.,TGCGCCAGCAGCCAAGCCAGGAACCAAGAGACCCAGTACTTC,CASSQARNQETQYF
TRBV7-8,TRBJ2-1,.,once,TGTGCCAGCAGCCCATGGGGTCGGCGGGACCTCTACAATGAGCAGTTCTTC,CASSPWGRRDLYNEQFF
TRBV19,TRBJ1-1,.,once,TGTGCCAGTAGTGTAGGGAACATGAACACTGAAGCTTTCTTT,CASSVGNMNTEAFF
TRBV28,TRBJ1-3,.,.,TGTGCCAGCAGTTTATTGACAGCCGACCTCTCTGGAAACACCATATATTTT,CASSLLTADLSGNTIYF
TRBV19,TRBJ2-3,.,.,TGTGCCAGTAATCATCGCACAGATACGCAGTATTTT,CASNHRTDTQYF
TRBV27,TRBJ2-3,TRBD1,.,TGTGCCAGCAGTTCAAGGACAGGGACAGATACGCAGTATTTT,CASSSRTGTDTQYF
TRBV7-9,TRBJ2-1,TRBD2,.,TGTGCCAGCAGCTCGCGTAGCGGGAGAGGCCATGAGCAGTTCTTC,CASSSRSGRGHEQFF
TRBV11-2,TRBJ1-2,TRBD1,once,TGTGCCAGCAGCTCTAGGCAGACAGGGTGGGGCTATGGCTACACCTTC,CASSSRQTGWGYGYTF
TRBV28,TRBJ2-4,TRBD1,.,TGTGCCAGCAGTTTTCCGGGACAGGCCCATAAAAACATTCAGTACTTC,CASSFPGQAHKNIQYF
TRBV6-1,TRBJ1-5,.,once,TGTGCCAGCAGTGGACGGCACAATCAGCCCCAGCATTTT,CASSGRHNQPQHF
TRBV19,TRBJ2-1,TRBD2,medium-sized,TGTGCCAGTAGTGTTCTAGCGGGGGCTTACAATGAGCAGTTCTTC,CASSVLAGAYNEQFF
TRBV27,TRBJ2-3,.,once,TGTGCCAGCAGTTTAGGTAGCGCGAGATCGGATACGCAGTATTTT,CASSLGSARSDTQYF
TRBV7-9,TRBJ2-3,TRBD2,.,TGTGCCAGCAGCCGCGGACTAGCGGGGGCAGAGGATACGCAGTATTTT,CASSRGLAGAEDTQYF
TRBV5-1,TRBJ2-2,.,.,TGCGCCAGCAGCTTGGCCTTGCAGGGTGGCACCGGGGAGCTGTTTTTT,CASSLALQGGTGELFF
TRBV11-2,TRBJ2-3,.,.,TGTGCCAGCAGCTTAGTCACAGGGTTTAGCACAGATACGCAGTATTTT,CASSLVTGFSTDTQYF
TRBV27,TRBJ2-7,TRBD1,.,TGTGCCAGCAGTCCGACAGGGAGCTCCTACGAGCAGTACTTC,CASSPTGSSYEQYF
TRBV19,TRBJ1-2,TRBD1,.,TGTGCCAGTAACCAGGACAGGGTAATTGGCTACACCTTC,CASNQDRVIGYTF
TRBV27,TRBJ2-7,.,.,TGTGCCAGCAGTTTATTAACCCCCGACACGGAAAGCTCCTACGAGCAGTACTTC,CASSLLTPDTESSYEQYF
TRBV4-2,TRBJ2-3,TRBD2,.,TGTGCCAGCAGCCAAATGGGCGGGGGTGGAGATACGCAGTATTTT,CASSQMGGGGDTQYF
TRBV7-9,TRBJ2-3,TRBD2,.,TGTGCCAGCAGCTTAGCGCCTAGCGGGTGGTCAGATACGCAGTATTTT,CASSLAPSGWSDTQYF
TRBV4-1,TRBJ2-2,.,.,TGCGCCAGCAGCCAAGGAGCGGTCACTGGGGGGGAGCTGTTTTTT,CASSQGAVTGGELFF
TRBV18,TRBJ2-3,TRBD2,.,TGTGCCAGCTCACCACTTCTAGCGGGAAGCGATACGCAGTATTTT,CASSPLLAGSDTQYF
TRBV19,TRBJ1-4,.,.,TGTGCCAGTAGTAGGGGAGGATTCGATGAAAAACTGTTTTTT,CASSRGGFDEKLFF
TRBV6-5,TRBJ1-2,.,.,TGTGCCAGCAGCCCGAGCAACTATGGCTACACCTTC,CASSPSNYGYTF
TRBV7-8,TRBJ1-6,.,.,TGTGCCAGCAGCCGCGGGACCCCCTATAATTCACCCCTCCACTTT,CASSRGTPYNSPLHF
TRBV28,TRBJ2-7,.,.,TGTGCCAGCAAGTCCGTGGGGCCCGGCTCCTACGAGCAGTACTTC,CASKSVGPGSYEQYF
TRBV6-5,TRBJ1-1,TRBD1,.,TGTGCCAGCAGTTACTCCGGGACAGGGGACGCTTTCTTT,CASSYSGTGDAFF
TRBV5-6,TRBJ1-2,TRBD1,once,TGTGCCAGCAGCTTGGACGGGACAGGGCCGCTATATGGCTACACCTTC,CASSLDGTGPLYGYTF
TRBV30,TRBJ2-1,TRBD1,.,TGTGCCTGGAGAACCCCCGGGACAGGGGGGGGTGAGCAGTTCTTC,CAWRTPGTGGGEQFF
TRBV29-1,TRBJ1-5,.,.,TGCAGCGTTTTGGTCAGGGGCAATCAGCCCCAGCATTTT,CSVLVRGNQPQHF
TRBV5-4,TRBJ1-2,.,.,TGTGCCAGCAGCTTGGAGGCGGGTTACGGCTACACCTTC,CASSLEAGYGYTF
TRBV29-1,TRBJ2-3,.,.,TGCAGCGTTGAGGGCAGGGTGAAAGCAGATACGCAGTATTTT,CSVEGRVKADTQYF
TRBV4-2,TRBJ2-2,.,few,TGTGCCAGCAGCCAAGATATCTGGGTCGGCACCGGGGAGCTGTTTTTT,CASSQDIWVGTGELFF
TRBV5-1,TRBJ1-2,.,few,TGCGCCAGCAGACCAACGACAGACAACTATGGCTACACCTTC,CASRPTTDNYGYTF
TRBV7-9,TRBJ2-5,.,.,TGTGCCAGCAGCCTTGGGGGGCCAGACTTCCAAGAGACCCAGTACTTC,CASSLGGPDFQETQYF
TRBV28,TRBJ1-3,.,few,TGTGCCAGCAGTTTAAAGGGCCCCATATATTTT,CASSLKGPIYF
TRBV5-1,TRBJ2-3,.,.,TGCGCCAGCAGCACCGGCCCGGGGGCAGATACGCAGTATTTT,CASSTGPGADTQYF
TRBV5-1,TRBJ2-3,TRBD1,.,TGCGCCAGCGGACAGGACGCAAGCACAGATACGCAGTATTTT,CASGQDASTDTQYF
TRBV5-5,TRBJ1-4,.,few,TGTGCCAGCAGCGCGGATCCTGGGGCTAATGAAAAACTGTTTTTT,CASSADPGANEKLFF
TRBV2,TRBJ1-3,.,.,TGTGCCAGCAGTGAGGAGACAGCCTCTGGAAACACCATATATTTT,CASSEETASGNTIYF
TRBV27,TRBJ2-7,.,.,TGTGCCAGCAGTTCGGGGCTAGTTCCGATCTACGAGCAGTACTTC,CASSSGLVPIYEQYF
TRBV27,TRBJ2-1,.,.,TGTGCCAGCAGTTTGGGACACCGATACAATGAGCAGTTCTTC,CASSLGHRYNEQFF
TRBV6-5,TRBJ2-7,TRBD2,.,TGTGCCAGCATGGTGACTAGCGGTTCCTACGAGCAGTACTTC,CASMVTSGSYEQYF
TRBV5-4,TRBJ1-2,.,.,TGTGCCAGCAGCTTGGAGGGAGTCGGTGGCTACACCTTC,CASSLEGVGGYTF
TRBV29-1,TRBJ2-1,TRBD2,.,TGCAGCGTTGGCCCGGGTTGGGGACTAGCACCTAACAATGAGCAGTTCTTC,CSVGPGWGLAPNNEQFF